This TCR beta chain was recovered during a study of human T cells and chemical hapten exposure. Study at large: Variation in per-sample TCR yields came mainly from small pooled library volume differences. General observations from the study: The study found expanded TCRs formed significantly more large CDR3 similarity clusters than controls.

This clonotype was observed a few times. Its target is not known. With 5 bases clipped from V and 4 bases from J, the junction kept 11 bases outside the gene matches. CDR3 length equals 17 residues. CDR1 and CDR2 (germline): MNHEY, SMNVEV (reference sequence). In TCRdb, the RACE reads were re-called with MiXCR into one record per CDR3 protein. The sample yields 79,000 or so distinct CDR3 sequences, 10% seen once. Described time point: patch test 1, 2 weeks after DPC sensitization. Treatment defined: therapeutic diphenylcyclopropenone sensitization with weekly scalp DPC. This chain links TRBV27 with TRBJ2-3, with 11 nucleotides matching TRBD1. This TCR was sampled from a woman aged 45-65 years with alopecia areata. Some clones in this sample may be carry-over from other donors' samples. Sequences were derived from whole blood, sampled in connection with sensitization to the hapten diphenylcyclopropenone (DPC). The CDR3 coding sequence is TGTGCCAGCAGTGTAAGGGACAGGGGGAGGTCGGCAGATACGCAGTATTTT. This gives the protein CASSVRDRGRSADTQYF.